The present T cell receptor (beta chain) was sequenced within a study of shared clonotypes between healthy human individuals. Every contributor of samples was a Caucasian grown-up residing in Nashville, Tennessee. The CDR3 is made up of 18 amino acids. Trimming took off 7 bases at V and 0 bases at J, with 22 bases between the two ends. Germline assignment: CDR1 SNHLY and CDR2 FYNNEI. PCR replicates performed on unsorted PBMC used 300 to 350 ng DNA, some 30,000 T cell genomes. The method was immunoSEQ multiplex PCR; TCRdb's version includes in-frame clones alone and lacks a portion of them. The sample lists fewer than 650,000 clones; around 76% were seen once.

The gene calls are TRBV2 and TRBJ2-1, with D perhaps TRBD2 (6 bases). What was sequenced was PBMCs. This TCR came from a woman in her thirties or forties in good health. Some clones in this sample may be carry-over from other donors' samples. CDR3: CASMLKRAFLSSYNEQFF. CDR3 coding DNA: TGTGCCAGCATGCTGAAGCGGGCCTTTTTAAGCTCCTACAATGAGCAGTTCTTC. Complete variable domain (other parts from reference TRBV2 and TRBJ2-1): EPEVTQTPSHQVTQMGQEVILRCVPISNHLYFYWYRQILGQKVEFLVSFYNNEISEKSEIFDDQFSVERPDGSNFTLKIRSTKLEDSAMYFCASMLKRAFLSSYNEQFFGPGTRLTVL.